This is a list of T cell receptor beta chains from one sample in a study of blood T cell repertoires in COVID-19. The table came from immunoSEQ multiplex PCR; TCRdb's copy has only in-frame clones and leaves some out. The table has 150,000 to 200,000 clones, over 75% seen once. The specimen sequenced was peripheral blood. The receptors shown here come from a woman between 65 and 79 years old with acute or convalescent COVID-19. Both conserved end residues are part of each CDR3. The order of the fields is D gene, clone size, V gene, J gene, CDR3 protein, CDR3 DNA. The D gene is left open where the match is weak. Only some rows state a clone size, as once, few, many or a class for expanded clones.

d_call: .; clone_size: .; v_call: TRBV7-9; j_call: TRBJ1-4; cdr3_aa: CASSLDLTASEKLFF; cdr3_nt: TGTGCCAGCAGCTTAGACTTGACAGCTAGTGAAAAACTGTTTTTT
d_call: .; clone_size: few; v_call: TRBV18; j_call: TRBJ1-2; cdr3_aa: CASSPPEGSNVLGYTF; cdr3_nt: TGTGCCAGCTCACCACCGGAGGGAAGCAATGTTTTGGGCTACACCTTC
d_call: .; clone_size: .; v_call: TRBV15; j_call: TRBJ1-6; cdr3_aa: CATSRDITYNSPLHF; cdr3_nt: TGTGCCACCAGCAGAGATATAACCTATAATTCACCCCTCCACTTT
d_call: .; clone_size: many; v_call: TRBV5-1; j_call: TRBJ2-7; cdr3_aa: CASSLVSGEQYF; cdr3_nt: TGCGCCAGCAGCTTGGTCTCGGGGGAGCAGTACTTC
d_call: TRBD1; clone_size: .; v_call: TRBV27; j_call: TRBJ1-6; cdr3_aa: CASSPGQGVRNSPLHF; cdr3_nt: TGTGCCAGCAGTCCGGGACAGGGCGTCCGAAATTCACCCCTCCACTTT
d_call: TRBD1; clone_size: .; v_call: TRBV7-2; j_call: TRBJ1-5; cdr3_aa: CASSLVEGAGQPQHF; cdr3_nt: TGTGCCAGCAGCTTAGTCGAGGGGGCTGGTCAGCCCCAGCATTTT
d_call: TRBD2; clone_size: few; v_call: TRBV7-7; j_call: TRBJ2-7; cdr3_aa: CASSSLLISGQRYF; cdr3_nt: TGTGCCAGCAGCTCCCTCTTAATTAGCGGGCAGCGGTACTTC
d_call: .; clone_size: .; v_call: TRBV9; j_call: TRBJ1-6; cdr3_aa: CASSPRSSYNSPLHF; cdr3_nt: TGTGCCAGCAGCCCGAGGAGCTCCTATAATTCACCCCTCCACTTT
d_call: .; clone_size: .; v_call: TRBV2; j_call: TRBJ1-3; cdr3_aa: CASSESGTGNTIYF; cdr3_nt: TGTGCCAGCAGTGAATCAGGGACTGGAAACACCATATATTTT
d_call: .; clone_size: .; v_call: TRBV5-1; j_call: TRBJ2-6; cdr3_aa: CASSLGGQGKTGANVLTF; cdr3_nt: TGCGCCAGCAGCTTGGGGGGGCAGGGGAAGACTGGGGCCAACGTCCTGACTTTC
d_call: .; clone_size: .; v_call: TRBV3-1/TRBV3-2; j_call: TRBJ2-5; cdr3_aa: CASSQDHPSAPRETQYF; cdr3_nt: TGTGCCAGCAGCCAAGATCATCCTAGCGCCCCTCGGGAGACCCAGTACTTC
d_call: .; clone_size: .; v_call: TRBV19; j_call: TRBJ1-1; cdr3_aa: CASKDHERAEAFF; cdr3_nt: TGTGCCAGTAAAGACCACGAACGGGCTGAAGCTTTCTTT
d_call: .; clone_size: few; v_call: TRBV30; j_call: TRBJ1-4; cdr3_aa: CAWSARVGRGREKLFF; cdr3_nt: TGTGCCTGGAGTGCCAGGGTGGGGCGGGGTCGCGAAAAACTGTTTTTT
d_call: .; clone_size: .; v_call: TRBV6-5; j_call: TRBJ2-1; cdr3_aa: CASSLTGQLYNEQFF; cdr3_nt: TGTGCCAGCAGTTTAACAGGACAACTCTACAATGAGCAGTTCTTC
d_call: .; clone_size: many; v_call: TRBV7-3; j_call: TRBJ2-7; cdr3_aa: CASSLTAAYEQYF; cdr3_nt: TGTGCCAGCAGCCTAACAGCTGCCTACGAGCAGTACTTC
d_call: TRBD2; clone_size: .; v_call: TRBV24-1; j_call: TRBJ2-3; cdr3_aa: CATSDRPAGGSTDTQYF; cdr3_nt: TGTGCCACCAGTGACCGCCCGGCGGGAGGGAGCACAGATACGCAGTATTTT
d_call: TRBD1; clone_size: .; v_call: TRBV30; j_call: TRBJ1-2; cdr3_aa: CAGSGGWYGYTF; cdr3_nt: TGTGCCGGCTCAGGGGGCTGGTATGGCTACACCTTC
d_call: .; clone_size: .; v_call: TRBV3-1/TRBV3-2; j_call: TRBJ2-2; cdr3_aa: CASSQVSGELFF; cdr3_nt: TGTGCCAGCAGCCAAGTATCCGGGGAGCTGTTTTTT
d_call: .; clone_size: once; v_call: TRBV3-1/TRBV3-2; j_call: TRBJ1-1; cdr3_aa: CASSVSGGSTEAFF; cdr3_nt: TGTGCCAGCAGCGTTAGTGGGGGGAGCACTGAAGCTTTCTTT
d_call: .; clone_size: .; v_call: TRBV6-5; j_call: TRBJ1-4; cdr3_aa: CASSRTGLTNEKLFF; cdr3_nt: TGTGCCAGCAGCCGAACCGGACTGACTAATGAAAAACTGTTTTTT
d_call: .; clone_size: few; v_call: TRBV21-1; j_call: TRBJ2-2; cdr3_aa: CASSKGTSGKGDTGELFF; cdr3_nt: TGTGCCAGCAGCAAAGGGACTAGCGGGAAGGGGGACACCGGGGAGCTGTTTTTT
d_call: .; clone_size: .; v_call: TRBV28; j_call: TRBJ1-6; cdr3_aa: CASSFIRVGGGSPLHF; cdr3_nt: TGTGCCAGCAGTTTTATCAGGGTGGGGGGTGGTTCACCCCTCCACTTT
d_call: TRBD1; clone_size: .; v_call: TRBV10-3; j_call: TRBJ1-2; cdr3_aa: CAISLQGGGNYGYTF; cdr3_nt: TGTGCCATCAGTTTACAGGGGGGAGGCAACTATGGCTACACCTTC
d_call: .; clone_size: .; v_call: TRBV25-1; j_call: TRBJ1-6; cdr3_aa: CASSARFLRGSPLHF; cdr3_nt: TGTGCCAGCAGTGCCCGGTTTTTGAGGGGGTCACCCCTCCACTTT
d_call: TRBD2; clone_size: .; v_call: TRBV24-1; j_call: TRBJ2-1; cdr3_aa: CATSDGTSGSPVSNEQFF; cdr3_nt: TGTGCCACCAGTGACGGGACTAGCGGGAGTCCCGTTAGCAATGAGCAGTTCTTC
d_call: TRBD1; clone_size: .; v_call: TRBV27; j_call: TRBJ1-2; cdr3_aa: CASRTLGTGGLYGYTF; cdr3_nt: TGTGCCAGCCGAACCCTGGGGACAGGGGGCCTATATGGCTACACCTTC
d_call: .; clone_size: .; v_call: TRBV6-5; j_call: TRBJ1-3; cdr3_aa: CASSRYGSGNTIYF; cdr3_nt: TGTGCCAGCAGCCGTTACGGGTCTGGAAACACCATATATTTT
d_call: .; clone_size: .; v_call: TRBV2; j_call: TRBJ2-7; cdr3_aa: CASRKRADSYEQYF; cdr3_nt: TGTGCCAGCAGGAAAAGAGCGGACTCCTACGAGCAGTACTTC
d_call: .; clone_size: .; v_call: TRBV7-9; j_call: TRBJ1-1; cdr3_aa: CASSLAGAIEAFF; cdr3_nt: TGTGCCAGCAGCTTAGCTGGGGCTATTGAAGCTTTCTTT
d_call: .; clone_size: .; v_call: TRBV10-3; j_call: TRBJ2-2; cdr3_aa: CAISESPGVSGELFF; cdr3_nt: TGTGCCATCAGTGAGTCGCCAGGCGTCTCCGGGGAGCTGTTTTTT
d_call: .; clone_size: few; v_call: TRBV30; j_call: TRBJ2-1; cdr3_aa: CACVFPSAGTYNEQFF; cdr3_nt: TGTGCCTGCGTGTTTCCCTCTGCGGGGACTTACAATGAGCAGTTCTTC
d_call: TRBD1; clone_size: .; v_call: TRBV6-6; j_call: TRBJ1-2; cdr3_aa: CASSSTGGDGYTF; cdr3_nt: TGTGCCAGCAGTTCCACAGGGGGGGATGGCTACACCTTC
d_call: .; clone_size: .; v_call: TRBV6-5; j_call: TRBJ1-1; cdr3_aa: CASSYSYRGAVKAFF; cdr3_nt: TGTGCCAGCAGTTACTCGTACCGGGGGGCGGTTAAAGCTTTCTTT
d_call: .; clone_size: .; v_call: TRBV28; j_call: TRBJ2-1; cdr3_aa: CASSPLGGGYNEQFF; cdr3_nt: TGTGCCAGCAGTCCCCTAGGGGGGGGGTACAATGAGCAGTTCTTC
d_call: .; clone_size: .; v_call: TRBV7-8; j_call: TRBJ2-7; cdr3_aa: CASSLGVRLREQYF; cdr3_nt: TGTGCCAGCAGCTTAGGAGTACGCCTCCGCGAGCAGTACTTC
d_call: .; clone_size: few; v_call: TRBV5-6; j_call: TRBJ2-3; cdr3_aa: CASSLTAGDTQYF; cdr3_nt: TGTGCCAGCAGCTTAACGGCGGGAGATACGCAGTATTTT
d_call: TRBD1; clone_size: few; v_call: TRBV6-5; j_call: TRBJ1-3; cdr3_aa: CASSYRTGVSGNTIYF; cdr3_nt: TGTGCCAGCAGTTATCGTACAGGGGTCTCTGGAAACACCATATATTTT
d_call: .; clone_size: once; v_call: TRBV10-3; j_call: TRBJ1-1; cdr3_aa: CAISEGGGLNTEAFF; cdr3_nt: TGTGCCATCAGTGAGGGTGGGGGCCTAAACACTGAAGCTTTCTTT
d_call: .; clone_size: .; v_call: TRBV2; j_call: TRBJ1-5; cdr3_aa: CASRAGEDQPQHF; cdr3_nt: TGTGCCAGCAGAGCGGGGGAGGATCAGCCCCAGCATTTT
d_call: .; clone_size: .; v_call: TRBV4-1; j_call: TRBJ2-7; cdr3_aa: CASSPGSGTTSYEQYF; cdr3_nt: TGCGCCAGCAGCCCGGGGTCGGGTACCACGTCCTACGAGCAGTACTTC
d_call: TRBD2; clone_size: .; v_call: TRBV13; j_call: TRBJ2-5; cdr3_aa: CASTQAGGAQYF; cdr3_nt: TGTGCCAGCACCCAAGCGGGGGGAGCCCAGTACTTC
d_call: .; clone_size: .; v_call: TRBV7-9; j_call: TRBJ2-7; cdr3_aa: CASSLISWFSYEQYF; cdr3_nt: TGTGCCAGCAGCTTGATCAGTTGGTTCTCCTACGAGCAGTACTTC